This T cell receptor beta chain comes out of a study of CD8+ T cells in alopecia areata. Germline CDR1 SQVTM, CDR2 ANQGSEA. The CDR3 runs 12 residues. The V segment lost 8 bases and the J segment 3 bases; nucleotides outside the gene matches: 6. Extracted RNA was reverse transcribed into cDNA, the sequencing template. Generated by immunoSEQ multiplex PCR, the TCRdb table keeps only in-frame clones and is missing some. The sample lists approximately 120,000 clones, around 48% occurring once. In this sample, this clone turned up a few times. Sequencing was performed on NKG2D-low CD8+ T cells sorted from blood. The receptor was derived from a human donor with alopecia areata. The chain uses TRBV29-1 and TRBJ2-7, with 8 bases matching TRBD2. The CDR3 spells CSIQAGDYEQYF. The CDR3, as DNA: TGCAGCATCCAAGCGGGGGACTACGAGCAGTACTTC.